This T cell receptor beta chain came from a study of cytomegalovirus exposure and HLA in healthy donors. The primer mix had 60 Vbeta and 13 Jbeta primers. The assay was immunoSEQ multiplex PCR, and TCRdb's table has in-frame clones only and misses some. This table holds 180,000 or so clones, around 80% found once. While unrecorded immune exposures were likely, the donors were nominally healthy when sampled. Germline CDR1 reads LNHDA; CDR2 reads SQIVND (reference sequence). V trimming: 5 bases; J trimming: 2 bases; junction bases outside the gene matches: 5. This CDR3 has 15 residues. The chain joins TRBV19 to TRBJ2-1; 8 bases are a match to TRBD2. Input material: PBMCs. The sequence came from a woman aged 40 to 50 in good health and CMV-seropositive. CDR3 sequence: CASSELSGAYNEQFF. CDR3 coding DNA: TGTGCCAGTAGTGAACTTAGCGGGGCCTACAATGAGCAGTTCTTC. The entire variable domain, with the rest obtained from reference TRBV19 and TRBJ2-1, is as follows: DGGITQSPKYLFRKEGQNVTLSCEQNLNHDAMYWYRQDPGQGLRLIYYSQIVNDFQKGDIAEGYSVSREKKESFPLTVTSAQKNPTAFYLCASSELSGAYNEQFFGPGTRLTVL.